This is a list of T cell receptor beta chains from one sample in a study of shared clonotypes between healthy human individuals. Using immunoSEQ multiplex PCR, the repertoire was profiled, and TCRdb retains in-frame clones only, with some absent. The data show under 1,100,000 clones, approximately 80% seen once. Material: memory CD4+ T cells from PBMCs. The origin of the receptors is a man between 18 and 35 years old in good health. Some clones in this sample may be carry-over from other donors' samples. Each CDR3 is given with its conserved first and last residue. The order of the fields is V gene, J gene, D gene, clone size, CDR3 length, CDR3 DNA, CDR3 protein. D genes are given only for firm matches. Some rows have no size entry. The others give once, few or many, or a class for an expanded clone.

V: TRBV5-1; J: TRBJ1-5; D: -; size: once; length: 14; DNA: TGCGCCAGCAGCTTGTATGGAGACGATCAGCCCCAGCATTTT; CDR3: CASSLYGDDQPQHF
V: TRBV9; J: TRBJ1-5; D: -; size: -; length: 15; DNA: TGTGCCAGCAGCCTCGGGGGGCTCTTCAATCAGCCCCAGCATTTT; CDR3: CASSLGGLFNQPQHF
V: TRBV7-2; J: TRBJ2-1; D: -; size: -; length: 13; DNA: TGTGCCAGCAGCCCCTCGGTACAGGGATTACAGTTCTTC; CDR3: CASSPSVQGLQFF
V: TRBV10-1; J: TRBJ2-7; D: TRBD2; size: -; length: 16; DNA: TGCGCCAGCAGGGAGGGGCTAGCGGGAAGGTCCTACGAGCAGTACTTC; CDR3: CASREGLAGRSYEQYF
V: TRBV18; J: TRBJ2-2; D: TRBD2; size: -; length: 16; DNA: TGTGCCAGCTCACCACAGTCTAGCGGGAACACCGGGGAGCTGTTTTTT; CDR3: CASSPQSSGNTGELFF
V: TRBV7-9; J: TRBJ2-3; D: -; size: -; length: 15; DNA: TGTGCCAGCAGCTTAGAAGGGTTACCGGGCGATACGCAGTATTTT; CDR3: CASSLEGLPGDTQYF
V: TRBV6-6; J: TRBJ1-5; D: -; size: -; length: 13; DNA: TGTGCCAGCCAGGGCTATAGCAATCAGCCCCAGCATTTT; CDR3: CASQGYSNQPQHF
V: TRBV12-5; J: TRBJ1-2; D: -; size: few; length: 14; DNA: TGTGCTAGTGGCCCGCCCGGGACTCCGGCGGGCTACACCTTC; CDR3: CASGPPGTPAGYTF
V: TRBV15; J: TRBJ2-5; D: TRBD2; size: -; length: 12; DNA: TGTGCCTCTAGCGGGAGCGGCGAGACCCAGTACTTC; CDR3: CASSGSGETQYF
V: TRBV5-1; J: TRBJ1-5; D: -; size: few; length: 14; DNA: TGCGCCAGCAGCTTGGGGGACTTCAATCAGCCCCAGCATTTT; CDR3: CASSLGDFNQPQHF
V: TRBV19; J: TRBJ2-5; D: -; size: -; length: 11; DNA: TGTGCCAGTAGTCCCGGGGAGACCCAGTACTTC; CDR3: CASSPGETQYF
V: TRBV10-3; J: TRBJ1-3; D: -; size: -; length: 14; DNA: TGTGCCATCGCAACAGGCGACTCTGGAAACACCATATATTTT; CDR3: CAIATGDSGNTIYF
V: TRBV6-1; J: TRBJ2-7; D: TRBD1; size: -; length: 15; DNA: TGTGCCAGCAGTGAAGCGGGGACAGGGCTCTACGAGCAGTACTTC; CDR3: CASSEAGTGLYEQYF
V: TRBV28; J: TRBJ2-1; D: -; size: once; length: 14; DNA: TGTGCCAGCAGTATATCCCAGGTGGGCAATGAGCAGTTCTTC; CDR3: CASSISQVGNEQFF
V: TRBV5-1; J: TRBJ1-1; D: -; size: -; length: 15; DNA: TGCGCCAGCAGCTTGGGGGCAGGGGTCGACACTGAAGCTTTCTTT; CDR3: CASSLGAGVDTEAFF
V: TRBV28; J: TRBJ2-7; D: -; size: -; length: 13; DNA: TGTGCCAGCATCCCCCATGGGGGGCAGGAGCAGTACTTC; CDR3: CASIPHGGQEQYF
V: TRBV28; J: TRBJ2-7; D: TRBD1; size: once; length: 15; DNA: TGTGCCAGCAGAAACTCGGGACAGGGGTCCTACGAGCAGTACTTC; CDR3: CASRNSGQGSYEQYF
V: TRBV4-3; J: TRBJ2-1; D: -; size: -; length: 16; DNA: TGCGCCAGCAGCCACGCAAGGACGGGCACCTACAATGAGCAGTTCTTC; CDR3: CASSHARTGTYNEQFF
V: TRBV5-6; J: TRBJ1-2; D: -; size: -; length: 15; DNA: TGTGCCAGCAGCCCACAGGCCCAGGGAGCCTCGGGCTACACCTTC; CDR3: CASSPQAQGASGYTF
V: TRBV9; J: TRBJ1-2; D: -; size: -; length: 15; DNA: TGTGCCAGCAGCGTAGCCCCGACGGCTAACTATGGCTACACCTTC; CDR3: CASSVAPTANYGYTF
V: TRBV9; J: TRBJ2-3; D: -; size: once; length: 14; DNA: TGTGCCAGCACCCGTACGGGTAATTCAGATACGCAGTATTTT; CDR3: CASTRTGNSDTQYF
V: TRBV5-1; J: TRBJ2-2; D: -; size: -; length: 15; DNA: TGCGCCAGCAGCCCCACTCAGTCGGACACCGGGGAGCTGTTTTTT; CDR3: CASSPTQSDTGELFF
V: TRBV5-6; J: TRBJ2-7; D: -; size: -; length: 14; DNA: TGTGCCAGCAGCTTGGTTCAGAAATCCTACGAGCAGTACTTC; CDR3: CASSLVQKSYEQYF
V: TRBV6-1; J: TRBJ1-2; D: TRBD1; size: few; length: 15; DNA: TGTGCCAGCAGTTCTACAGGGGGCTTCGGCTATGGCTACACCTTC; CDR3: CASSSTGGFGYGYTF
V: TRBV25-1; J: TRBJ2-7; D: -; size: -; length: 13; DNA: TGTGCCAGCAGTGAATTTCTTCGGGGACATCGATACTTC; CDR3: CASSEFLRGHRYF
V: TRBV9; J: TRBJ2-5; D: -; size: -; length: 15; DNA: TGTGCCAGCAGCGTAGAAGACGGGAATCAAGAGACCCAGTACTTC; CDR3: CASSVEDGNQETQYF
V: TRBV28; J: TRBJ2-7; D: TRBD1; size: -; length: 15; DNA: TGTGCCAGCTCCTCCTCGAGGGACAGGGGAGGCGAGCAGTACTTC; CDR3: CASSSSRDRGGEQYF
V: TRBV6-1; J: TRBJ2-5; D: -; size: -; length: 15; DNA: TGTGCCAGCAGTGAAAACCCCGGGATCTTGGAGACCCAGTACTTC; CDR3: CASSENPGILETQYF
V: TRBV5-5; J: TRBJ2-2; D: -; size: -; length: 16; DNA: TGTGCCAGCAGCGCTACCAGGCTCGCAAACACCGGGGAGCTGTTTTTT; CDR3: CASSATRLANTGELFF
V: TRBV19; J: TRBJ2-2; D: -; size: -; length: 16; DNA: TGTGCCAGTAGTGATCCCCCCGCGGGGAACACCGGGGAGCTGTTTTTT; CDR3: CASSDPPAGNTGELFF
V: TRBV5-1; J: TRBJ1-1; D: -; size: -; length: 16; DNA: TGCGCCAGCACCCAAGATATCATCAGGGCGGACACTGAAGCTTTCTTT; CDR3: CASTQDIIRADTEAFF
V: TRBV7-7; J: TRBJ2-2; D: -; size: -; length: 14; DNA: TGTGCCAGCAGGCCGGGACAGAACACCGGGGAGCTGTTTTTT; CDR3: CASRPGQNTGELFF